The entry that follows covers one T cell receptor beta chain sequence. The clone's antigen remains unknown. Per-nucleotide qualities are absent, and no much larger clonotype sits a single base away. These data are taken from a study of T cell responses to AZD1222 COVID-19 vaccine (dated by TCRdb to 2020 to 2023). As for the study more broadly: Because spike-specific TCR depth and breadth did not differ between the two schedules, AZD1222 recipients who got a second dose at roughly 4 weeks were pooled with those who got a second dose at roughly 12 weeks. TCR sequencing covered more than 230 trial participants: about 210 given two doses of AZD1222 and approximately 26 given two doses of MenACWY control vaccine. Enrollment into the trials was organized by age into subgroups of 18-55, 56-69 and 70-plus years, and those subgroups contained about 150, 27 and 61 TCR-sequenced participants, respectively.

The full study reports these points: No day 14 peak-response samples were available, so repertoires were characterized only after the peak T cell response. The 56-69-year group was small, and its depth increase did not reach significance, likely because of low power. CD4 TCRs associated with the vaccine covered the entire spike protein, and the dominant responses were in regions 160-218 and 743-854. A significant rise in spike-specific TCR breadth and depth was observed after two AZD1222 doses relative to day 0 and relative to MenACWY recipients. Conclusions about previously exposed vaccinees are limited, since just a handful of AZD1222 recipients were seropositive for SARS-CoV-2 at baseline. Reportedly, almost half of the unique spike-specific TCRs recognized epitopes lying outside the regions that are mutated in the B.1.351 and B.1.1.7 variants. Most participants were white British and females outnumbered males, and the authors suggested that clonal diversity may have been underestimated.

In the paper's terms, the time point label means: baseline before first vaccination. Samples from vaccinated people were obtained from the UK trials COV001 and COV002, which included a single-blind randomized controlled phase 2/3 trial of AZD1222 (ChAdOx1 nCoV-19) in healthy adults. Trial participant PBMC samples were collected at day 0 and day 28 after the second dose for TCRbeta chain sequencing. From its cysteine to its phenylalanine, the CDR3 spans 14 amino acids. The retained sequence is limited to the CDR3, 42 bases, with the frame set at the first base. The V end gives up 11 bases and the J end 4 bases, leaving 10 bases in the junction not matched to a gene. From the germline V gene (reference sequence), CDR1 is LNHDA and CDR2 is SQIVND. The CDR3 regions of human TCRbeta chains were analyzed by immunosequencing. In the source study's methods: Repertoire TCRs were checked for matches against a reference library of SARS-CoV-2-specific TCRs that had been generated using the MIRA antigen-specificity platform. Breadth was defined as the fraction of unique TCRs that were SARS-CoV-2-associated. Depth was defined as the fraction of total T cells that were SARS-CoV-2-associated. Using the MIRA data, each spike-specific TCR was assigned both to the spike region to which the TCR was reactive and to a CD4 or CD8 class. Log10-transformed breadth and depth values were compared by one-way ANOVA with Sidak's multiple comparisons tests. TCRdb retrieved this table from immuneACCESS and kept in-frame rearrangements only. Not all clones are present; in checked studies, unresolved V genes account for under half, and no reason is known for the remainder. That table gives V, J and clone size, and the DNA gave D and trimming. The sample table lists 100,000 to 150,000 clones, around 86% of them with a count of one. The ten largest clonotypes hold about 1.2% of the sample.

The sequencing used peripheral blood, collected on day 0 of AZD1222 vaccination. The receptor chain draws on TRBV19 and TRBJ2-2, and 7 junction bases match TRBD1. This sequence was found in an adult in good health. The DNA is as follows: TGTGCCTGCCGGAGACAGGGAATCACCGGGGAGCTGTTTTTT. Its protein is CACRRQGITGELFF.